The 5 T cell receptor beta chains below all came from one sample that was sequenced in a study of read filtering for tumor transcriptome and immune sequencing. Molecular barcoded adaptors covering alpha/delta and beta/gamma chains were used on roughly 400 ng RNA. MiXCR, run by TCRdb on the reads, gives a single entry per CDR3 protein. Among about 90,000 distinct CDR3 sequences, 9% to 15% were seen once, and the ten largest hold more than 12%. The sequencing sample was made of a population of CD138-negative cells sorted from bone marrow. Every receptor here comes from a donor aged 40 or older with multiple myeloma.

This clonotype has a handful of counts. A single base separates this from a much larger clone, so it may be a read error. V is TRBV19 and J is TRBJ2-1; 9 bases match TRBD2. Germline CDR1 reads LNHDA; CDR2 reads SQIVND (reference sequence). The CDR3 has 14 amino acids. The CDR3 loop reads CASSSGRAGNEQSF. The CDR3 region has the DNA TGTGCCAGTAGTAGCGGGAGGGCGGGGAATGAGCAGTCCTTC. Using reference TRBV19 and TRBJ2-1 for the parts outside the CDR3, the full variable domain is DGGITQSPKYLFRKEGQNVTLSCEQNLNHDAMYWYRQDPGQGLRLIYYSQIVNDFQKGDIAEGYSVSREKKESFPLTVTSAQKNPTAFYLCASSSGRAGNEQSFGPGTRLTVL.

This clonotype has just a few counts. This sequence may be a read error, since a much larger clone differs from it by one base. V gene TRBV28 combines with J gene TRBJ2-1; 7 nucleotides align to TRBD2. This CDR3 has 15 residues. Germline V lookup: CDR1 MDHEN, CDR2 SYDVKM. CDR3 nucleotide sequence: TGTGCCAACAGTTTCACCGGGAGGTTAAACAATGAGCAGTTCTTC. This encodes CANSFTGRLNNEQFF.

This clonotype was picked up many times. V gene TRBV28 combines with J gene TRBJ1-5; perhaps TRBD1 as D (5 bases). V dropped 5 bases and J dropped 6 bases, with 14 bases sitting between them. The length of the CDR3 is 14 residues. Germline values: CDR1 MDHEN, CDR2 SYDVKM. The CDR3 DNA reads TGTGCCAGCAGTACCCCGCAGGGAGGTCAGCCCCAGCATTTT. Its protein is CASSTPQGGQPQHF.

This clonotype was seen at least ten times. The chain joins TRBV2 to TRBJ2-5; D tentatively reads TRBD1 or TRBD2 (5 bases each). The V end lost 6 bases, the J end lost 7 bases, and 12 bases lay between the germline ends. The CDR3 is made up of 12 amino acids. Germline-derived CDR1 and CDR2 are SNHLY and FYNNEI. The CDR3 nucleotides read TGTGCCAGCAGCTATACAGGAGGGACCCAGTACTTC. It codes for CASSYTGGTQYF. Filled out from reference TRBV2 and TRBJ2-5, the complete variable domain reads EPEVTQTPSHQVTQMGQEVILRCVPISNHLYFYWYRQILGQKVEFLVSFYNNEISEKSEIFDDQFSVERPDGSNFTLKIRSTKLEDSAMYFCASSYTGGTQYFGPGTRLLVL.

In this sample, this clonotype turned up many times. The chain joins TRBV7-2 to TRBJ2-5; 9 bases align to TRBD2. The CDR3 has 15 amino acids. The V gene's germline CDR1 is SGHTA and CDR2 FQGNSA. Trimming cost V 5 bases and J 5 bases; bases outside gene matches: 9. The CDR3 spells CASSRIAGEGETQYF. The CDR3 DNA sequence: TGTGCCAGCAGCCGCATAGCGGGAGAGGGGGAGACCCAGTACTTC.